Listed here is a single TCR beta chain. The antigen remains undetermined. This entry is derived from a study of a mutant IDH1 vaccine in newly diagnosed glioma. Whole-study context: The start of vaccination came 4-6 weeks after radiotherapy alone, or with temozolomide cycles. Those enrolled had earlier been treated with radiotherapy, temozolomide, or both, mostly both. Study-wide points: Researchers report vaccine-induced immune responses in 93.3% of patients. Whatever changes occurred in top peripheral T cell clonotypes seemed unrelated to pseudoprogression.

Clones were read by immunoSEQ multiplex PCR, and TCRdb kept only the in-frame ones, dropping some. The data hold 60,000 or so clones, with around 91% observed a single time. The time point denotes: week 11, during vaccination. Alongside topical imiquimod, each dose of vaccine comprised 300 ug of mutant IDH1 20-mer peptide. From germline, CDR1 is SGDLS and CDR2 YYNGEE. Trimming left V 2 bases short and J 1 base short, with 6 bases between. This CDR3 has 14 residues. The chain has TRBV9 and TRBJ2-2; D not certain. This TCR came from a man aged 40-49 years with glioma. The sample in question was PBMCs, obtained from a glioma patient whose treatment included an IDH1 peptide vaccine. CDR3 protein: CASSVGMNTGELFF. The DNA for the CDR3 is TGTGCCAGCAGCGTGGGGATGAACACCGGGGAGCTGTTTTTT.